This T cell receptor (beta chain) was found in a study of T cell responses to AZD1222 COVID-19 vaccine (dated by TCRdb to about 2021). General notes on the study: AZD1222 recipients given second doses at about 4 weeks or at about 12 weeks were pooled, since spike-specific TCR depth and breadth were not found to differ between the two schedules. A total of about 250 trial participants underwent TCR sequencing, of whom 207 had received two doses of AZD1222 and 26 had received two doses of the MenACWY control vaccine. Trial participants were enrolled by age into 18-55, 56-69 and 70-plus year subgroups, with approximately 150, 28 and 58 TCR-sequenced participants respectively. Findings and caveats that apply to the study as a whole: Participants were mostly white British, with more females than males. The authors suggested clonal diversity may have been underestimated. Because no day 14 peak-response samples were available, the repertoires could be characterized only after the peak T cell response. In the small 56-69-year group, the increase in depth fell short of significance, most likely because of low power. Reportedly, almost half of the unique spike-specific TCRs recognized epitopes lying outside the regions that are mutated in the B.1.351 and B.1.1.7 variants. Only five to seven AZD1222 recipients were SARS-CoV-2 seropositive at baseline, limiting conclusions about previously exposed vaccinees. Vaccine-associated CD4 TCRs spanned the whole spike protein, with dominant responses in regions 160-218 and 743-854. Spike-specific TCR breadth and depth rose significantly after two AZD1222 doses compared with day 0 and with MenACWY recipients.

At the junction V is shortened by 4 bases and J by 5 bases, with 18 bases in between. The germline V gene yields SGDLS for CDR1 and YYNGEE for CDR2. Measured from the cysteine to the phenylalanine, the CDR3 is 16 residues long. Of the read, only the CDR3 DNA is kept; its 48 bases are in frame from base 1. Per the publication, the time point label means: baseline before first vaccination. Vaccinee samples came from UK trials COV001 and COV002, including a single-blind randomized controlled phase 2/3 trial of AZD1222 (ChAdOx1 nCoV-19) in healthy adults. Trial participant PBMC samples were collected at day 0 and day 28 after the second dose for TCRbeta chain sequencing. Regarding this clone: It lacks a known antigen. One base away there is no much larger clone; base qualities are not given.

The CDR3 regions of human TCRbeta chains were subjected to immunosequencing. The authors processed their data as follows. Repertoire TCRs were matched against a reference library of SARS-CoV-2-specific TCRs generated with the MIRA antigen-specificity platform. Breadth meant the fraction of unique TCRs that were SARS-CoV-2-associated, whereas depth meant the fraction of total T cells that were SARS-CoV-2-associated. Using the MIRA data, every spike-specific TCR was mapped to the spike region that the TCR reacted to and assigned to either a CD4 or a CD8 class. Log10-transformed breadth and depth values were compared by one-way ANOVA with Sidak's multiple comparisons tests. In TCRdb, the immuneACCESS table is reduced to in-frame sequences with V and J assigned. These tables do not hold every clone; where another copy was compared, an unresolved V gene accounts for under half, and the others remain unexplained. The V and J calls and clone size were taken over from that table, and D and trimming were inferred from the DNA. This sample lists more than 100,000 clones; 88% were detected once. Approximately 8% of the sample lies in the top ten.

This TCR was sampled from an adult in good health. The chain couples TRBV9 to TRBJ2-2; the D element could tentatively be TRBD1 or TRBD2, as 6 bases agree for each. Sequencing used peripheral blood, obtained on day 0 of AZD1222 vaccination. CDR3 loop: CASSPGGGRRTGELFF. The sequenced DNA is TGTGCCAGCAGCCCCGGTGGGGGGCGAAGAACCGGGGAGCTGTTTTTT.